Described below is a single T cell receptor beta chain sequence and its context. The data were taken from a study of blood T cell repertoires in COVID-19. All recovered Cohort 3 donors got two negative PCRs, got clearance, or saw symptom resolution. Generated by immunoSEQ multiplex PCR, the TCRdb table keeps only in-frame clones and is missing some. Of approximately 230,000 clones listed, 70% to 85% are singletons. This CDR3 contains 15 residues. The V end was cut by 4 bases, the J end by 5 bases, with 13 bases between. Germline V lookup: CDR1 SGHRS, CDR2 YFSETQ. This sequence originates from a man aged 35 to 55 who had recovered from COVID-19. The chain links TRBV5-1 to TRBJ1-6; a possible D gene is TRBD1 (6 bases). Sequencing was carried out using PBMCs or T cells enriched from blood (not recorded which). The CDR3 sequence is CASSVPTGDNSPLHF. DNA for the CDR3: TGCGCCAGCAGCGTTCCGACAGGTGATAATTCACCCCTCCACTTT.